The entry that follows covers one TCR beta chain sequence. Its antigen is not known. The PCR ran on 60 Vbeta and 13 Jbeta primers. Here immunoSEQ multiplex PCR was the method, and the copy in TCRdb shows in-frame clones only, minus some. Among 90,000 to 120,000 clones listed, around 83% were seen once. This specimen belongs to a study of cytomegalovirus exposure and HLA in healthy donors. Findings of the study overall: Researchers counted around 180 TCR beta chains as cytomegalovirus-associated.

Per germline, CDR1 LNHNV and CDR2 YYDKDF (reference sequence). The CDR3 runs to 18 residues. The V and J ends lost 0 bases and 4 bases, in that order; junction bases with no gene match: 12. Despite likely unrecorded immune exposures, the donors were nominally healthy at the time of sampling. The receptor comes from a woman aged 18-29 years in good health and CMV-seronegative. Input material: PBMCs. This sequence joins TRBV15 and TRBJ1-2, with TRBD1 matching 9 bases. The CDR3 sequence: CATSRDPSGTGSVYGYTF. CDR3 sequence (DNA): TGTGCCACCAGCAGAGACCCCTCGGGGACAGGGAGCGTCTATGGCTACACCTTC.